This T cell receptor (beta chain) was sequenced for a study of T cell repertoires in cytomegalovirus infection. The germline V gene encodes CDR1 SGHVS and CDR2 FQNEAQ. The CDR3 consists of 14 residues. The V gene end was trimmed by 0 bases and the J gene end by 7 bases; junction bases not matched to a gene: 3. MiXCR was run by TCRdb on the reads, yielding one entry per CDR3 protein. The sample comprises about 130,000 distinct CDR3 sequences, more than 25% of which are singletons, and roughly three fifths rests with the top ten. In regard to this clonotype: Its antigen is as yet unknown.

The chain joins TRBV7-8 to TRBJ2-7; 10 bases match TRBD1. This sequence was found in a human donor in good health (CMV status not recorded). Some clones in this sample may be carry-over from other donors' samples. Specimen: CD8+ T cells from cultured PBMCs, collected from culture after CMV antigen stimulation. Here the CDR3 DNA reads TGTGCCAGCAGCTTAGCGGGGACAGGGGAAGAGCAGTACTTC. This sequence encodes CASSLAGTGEEQYF. The full variable domain, rest sourced from reference TRBV7-8 and TRBJ2-7, is GAGVSQSPRYKVAKRGQDVALRCDPISGHVSLFWYQQALGQGPEFLTYFQNEAQLDKSGLPSDRFFAERPEGSVSTLKIQRTQQEDSAVYLCASSLAGTGEEQYFGPGTRLTVT.